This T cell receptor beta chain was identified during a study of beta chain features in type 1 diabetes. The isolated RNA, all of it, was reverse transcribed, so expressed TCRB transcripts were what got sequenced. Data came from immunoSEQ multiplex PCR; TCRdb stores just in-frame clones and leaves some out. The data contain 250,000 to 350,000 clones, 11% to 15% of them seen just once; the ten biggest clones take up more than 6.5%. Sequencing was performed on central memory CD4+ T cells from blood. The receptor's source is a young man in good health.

CDR3 DNA: TGTGCCAGTAGTCGACAGGGGGCGGGGAATCAGCCCCAGCATTTT. It yields the protein CASSRQGAGNQPQHF. The V and J genes are TRBV19 and TRBJ1-5, with 10 bases that match TRBD1. The CDR3 length is 15 residues. Germline V gives CDR1 LNHDA, CDR2 SQIVND (reference sequence). Trimming took 5 bases from V and 4 from J; bases not matched to a gene: 5.